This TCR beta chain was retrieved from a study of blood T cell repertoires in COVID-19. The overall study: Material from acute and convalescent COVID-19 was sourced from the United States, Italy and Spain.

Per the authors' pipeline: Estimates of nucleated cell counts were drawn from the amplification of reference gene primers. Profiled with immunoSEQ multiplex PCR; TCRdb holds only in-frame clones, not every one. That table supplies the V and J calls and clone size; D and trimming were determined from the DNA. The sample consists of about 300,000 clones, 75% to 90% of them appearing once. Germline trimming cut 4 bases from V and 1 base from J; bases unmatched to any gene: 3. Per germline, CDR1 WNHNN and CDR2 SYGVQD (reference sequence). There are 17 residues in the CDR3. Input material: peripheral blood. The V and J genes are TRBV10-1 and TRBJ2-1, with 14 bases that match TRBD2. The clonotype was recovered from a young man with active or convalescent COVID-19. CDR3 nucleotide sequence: TGCGCCAGCAGTGCGGGGACTAGCGGGAGTTCCTACAATGAGCAGTTCTTC. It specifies CASSAGTSGSSYNEQFF.